Following are 25 T cell receptor beta chains from one sample sequenced in a study of cytomegalovirus exposure and HLA in healthy donors. 13 Jbeta primers and 60 Vbeta primers were used for the PCR. Generated by immunoSEQ multiplex PCR, the TCRdb table keeps only in-frame clones and is missing some. The profile shows 120,000 or so clones, around 72% of them singletons. The specimen was PBMCs. The receptor set was obtained from a man aged 30-40 years in good health and CMV-seronegative.

The chain couples TRBV5-1 to TRBJ2-7, with a tentative D call TRBD1 (5 bases). From germline, CDR1 is SGHRS and CDR2 YFSETQ. V was shortened by 4 bases and J by 4 bases, with 9 bases between the two germline ends. The CDR3 length is 12 residues. Here the CDR3 reads CASSAGQYEQYF. CDR3 coding DNA: TGCGCCAGCAGCGCTGGACAATACGAGCAGTACTTC. Full variable domain (rest looked up from reference TRBV5-1 and TRBJ2-7): KAGVTQTPRYLIKTRGQQVTLSCSPISGHRSVSWYQQTPGQGLQFLFEYFSETQRNKGNFPGRFSGRQFSNSRSEMNVSTLELGDSALYLCASSAGQYEQYFGPGTRLTVT.

This clone has a single count. The rearrangement links TRBV7-6 to TRBJ2-5, with 8 bases fitting TRBD1. TRBJ2-7 matches the DNA end more closely, so the J call is doubtful. This CDR3 is 17 amino acids long. The germline CDR1 and CDR2 sequences are SGHVS and FNYEAQ. CDR3 residues: CASSGALGQVNSYEQYF. CDR3 bases: TGTGCCAGCAGCGGAGCCTTGGGACAGGTCAACTCCTACGAGCAGTACTTC.

As concerns this clone: Germline and junction disagree at one end, which may indicate a read error. The chain couples TRBV28 to TRBJ2-7, with TRBD2 matching 9 bases. From germline, CDR1 is MDHEN and CDR2 SYDVKM. The CDR3 spans 13 residues. The CDR3 loop reads CASGLASLYEQHF. DNA of the CDR3: TGTGCCAGCGGACTAGCGTCCCTCTACGAGCAGCACTTC.

This clone has just a few counts. The chain uses TRBV19 and TRBJ2-5; 7 bases align to TRBD2. CDR3 length: 19 amino acids. Unmatched junction bases numbered 23, after V lost 3 bases and J lost 7 bases. The germline V gene has CDR1 LNHDA and CDR2 SQIVND (reference sequence). The CDR3 sequence is CASSIGTKKTEGQHSTQYF. In nucleotides, the CDR3 is TGTGCCAGTAGTATCGGGACTAAAAAAACAGAGGGCCAGCATTCGACCCAGTACTTC.

The V gene is TRBV5-1, the J gene TRBJ2-5; the match to TRBD2 covers 15 bases. V gave up 4 bases and J gave up 4 bases; unmatched junction bases: 5. CDR3 length: 16 amino acids. The germline gives CDR1 SGHRS, CDR2 YFSETQ. The CDR3 here is CASSPGLAGGRETQYF. CDR3 DNA: TGCGCCAGCAGCCCTGGACTAGCGGGGGGGCGAGAGACCCAGTACTTC.

The chain carries TRBV6-5 and TRBJ2-5; 8 nucleotides line up with TRBD1. The CDR3 has 13 residues. The germline CDR1 and CDR2 sequences are MNHEY and SVGAGI. V dropped 6 bases and J dropped 4; count of bases not matched to a gene: 4. The chain's CDR3 is CASRFRGLETQYF. The CDR3 region has the DNA TGTGCCAGCAGATTCAGGGGGCTAGAGACCCAGTACTTC.

This chain uses TRBV30 with TRBJ1-2; D not certain. This CDR3 has 13 amino acids. Between the trimmed V and J ends, which lost 7 bases and 7 bases, there was a span of 19 bases. The germline CDR1 and CDR2 sequences are GTSNPN and SVGIG (reference sequence). The chain's CDR3 is CASDYGESAGYTF. CDR3 bases: TGTGCCTCGGACTATGGAGAATCGGCTGGCTACACCTTC.

This clone has only one observation. V gene TRBV5-1 combines with J gene TRBJ2-2, with 8 bases matching TRBD1. Per germline, CDR1 SGHRS and CDR2 YFSETQ. This CDR3 is built from 15 residues. V dropped 2 bases and J dropped 2; count of bases not matched to a gene: 2. The CDR3 DNA follows: TGCGCCAGCAGCTTACAGGGGGACAACACCGGGGAGCTGTTTTTT. Its protein is CASSLQGDNTGELFF.

The chain recombines TRBV10-3 with TRBJ1-1; 7 bases fit TRBD1. The CDR3 is 16 amino acids. CDR1 ENHRY and CDR2 SYGVKD come from the germline V gene. V lost 5 bases to trimming and J lost 2 bases; unmatched junction nucleotides: 11. DNA of the CDR3: TGTGCCATCAGTCCCGTCCGAGACAGGGAAAACACTGAAGCTTTCTTT. This translates into CAISPVRDRENTEAFF.

This clone was seen once. The chain links TRBV14 to TRBJ1-2; D uncertain. Germline V CDR1 and CDR2: SGHDN, FVKESK. V was pared by 0 bases and J by 4 bases, with 12 bases between. This CDR3 has 15 residues. Here the CDR3 DNA reads TGTGCCAGCAGCCAAGAGACTGGAGGAATCTATGGCTACACCTTC. This translates into CASSQETGGIYGYTF.

This chain uses TRBV6-5 with TRBJ1-2, with 7 bases matching TRBD1. The CDR3 length is 14 residues. Germline CDR1 MNHEY, CDR2 SVGAGI. Losses at the gene ends were 0 bases for V and 8 bases for J; bases not matched to a gene: 6. The CDR3 DNA is TGTGCCAGCAGTTACTCACAGGGGTTATACGGCTACACCTTC. It yields the protein CASSYSQGLYGYTF.

The rearrangement links TRBV4-1 to TRBJ2-6; TRBD1 aligns across 10 bases. With V trimmed by 4 bases and J by 0 bases, 9 bases remained unmatched. The CDR3 contains 19 residues. Germline-derived CDR1 and CDR2 are MGHRA and YSYEKL. The CDR3 nucleotides read TGCGCCAGCAGCCGACTGACAGGGGGCAGAAGCTCTGGGGCCAACGTCCTGACTTTC. This translates into CASSRLTGGRSSGANVLTF.

The sample holds a few counts of this clone. The CDR3: CASRGTERYNSPLHF. The CDR3 DNA is TGTGCCAGTAGGGGGACAGAGAGATATAATTCACCCCTCCACTTT. The chain has TRBV19 and TRBJ1-6; 7 positions match TRBD1. CDR3 length: 15 residues. V trimming: 6 bases; J trimming: 4 bases; junction bases outside the gene matches: 6. Germline V lookup: CDR1 LNHDA, CDR2 SQIVND (reference sequence). Together with reference TRBV19 and TRBJ1-6, the CDR3 gives the full variable domain: DGGITQSPKYLFRKEGQNVTLSCEQNLNHDAMYWYRQDPGQGLRLIYYSQIVNDFQKGDIAEGYSVSREKKESFPLTVTSAQKNPTAFYLCASRGTERYNSPLHFGNGTRLTVT.

This chain connects TRBV5-1 to TRBJ2-7; tentatively, D is TRBD1 (6 bases). Germline V gives CDR1 SGHRS, CDR2 YFSETQ. The V gene lost 0 bases and the J gene lost 5 bases, with 9 bases spanning the gap. The CDR3 loop spans 13 amino acids. This CDR3 is CASSLDRDNEQYF. The CDR3 DNA reads as TGCGCCAGCAGCTTGGACAGGGACAACGAGCAGTACTTC.

For the CDR3, the DNA is TGTGCCTGGACTAAGTCCGGGGAGCTGTTTTTT. It translates to CAWTKSGELFF. The chain links TRBV30 to TRBJ2-2, with D unresolved. Trimming stripped 4 bases from V and 6 bases from J, with 6 bases between. Germline V gene data show CDR1 as GTSNPN and CDR2 as SVGIG (reference sequence). The CDR3 consists of 11 residues.

This clone ranks as medium-sized. V is TRBV5-6 and J is TRBJ1-2, with 7 bases that match TRBD1. The V gene end was trimmed by 0 bases and the J gene end by 4 bases; junction bases not matched to a gene: 9. The germline V gene encodes CDR1 SGHDT and CDR2 YYEEEE. The CDR3 runs to 16 residues. The CDR3: CASSLVRDRYFYGYTF. CDR3 bases: TGTGCCAGCAGCTTGGTGAGGGACAGATACTTCTATGGCTACACCTTC. Together with reference TRBV5-6 and TRBJ1-2, the CDR3 gives the full variable domain: DAGVTQSPTHLIKTRGQQVTLRCSPKSGHDTVSWYQQALGQGPQFIFQYYEEEERQRGNFPDRFSGHQFPNYSSELNVNALLLGDSALYLCASSLVRDRYFYGYTFGSGTRLTVV.

The genes are TRBV5-6 and TRBJ1-1; D possibly corresponds to TRBD1 (5 bases). In germline, CDR1 is SGHDT, CDR2 YYEEEE. The CDR3 is made up of 18 amino acids. Trimming shortened V by 3 bases and J by 1 base, and 22 bases separated the two germline ends. The CDR3 region is CASSSGSGGGAANTEAFF. As DNA, the CDR3 is TGTGCCAGCAGCTCTGGTTCGGGGGGGGGTGCGGCGAACACTGAAGCTTTCTTT. Combining the CDR3 with reference TRBV5-6 and TRBJ1-1 gives the whole variable domain DAGVTQSPTHLIKTRGQQVTLRCSPKSGHDTVSWYQQALGQGPQFIFQYYEEEERQRGNFPDRFSGHQFPNYSSELNVNALLLGDSALYLCASSSGSGGGAANTEAFFGQGTRLTVV.

In regard to this clone: The identical CDR3 is also encoded by other nucleotide sequences in the sample. The chain joins TRBV13 to TRBJ2-1; no clear D gene. CDR1 PRHDT and CDR2 FYEKMQ come from the germline V gene (reference sequence). The CDR3 loop spans 13 amino acids. V was clipped by 0 bases and J by 4 bases, with 4 bases between them. The CDR3 DNA reads TGTGCCAGCAGCTTAGGCCTGTACAATGAGCAGTTCTTC. It yields the protein CASSLGLYNEQFF.

This sequence joins TRBV7-9 and TRBJ2-5; D is perhaps TRBD2 (6 bases). The CDR3 loop spans 14 amino acids. Trimming stripped 3 bases from V and 7 bases from J, with 15 bases between. CDR1 is SEHNR and CDR2 is FQNEAQ in the germline V gene (reference sequence). Written as DNA, the CDR3 is TGTGCCAGCAGCTTGGGGACTGGGGGTAGGACCCAGTACTTC. Amino acid sequence: CASSLGTGGRTQYF. Supplemented by reference TRBV7-9 and TRBJ2-5, the full variable domain reads DTGVSQNPRHKITKRGQNVTFRCDPISEHNRLYWYRQTLGQGPEFLTYFQNEAQLEKSRLLSDRFSAERPKGSFSTLEIQRTEQGDSAMYLCASSLGTGGRTQYFGPGTRLLVL.

This chain connects TRBV28 to TRBJ2-3; perhaps TRBD1 as D (8 bases). The ends were cut back, 6 bases at V and 3 bases at J, with 16 bases in the middle. Germline assignment: CDR1 MDHEN and CDR2 SYDVKM. There are 15 residues in the CDR3. The CDR3 sequence: CASRTGGASTDTQYF. CDR3 bases: TGTGCCAGCAGAACAGGGGGGGCGAGTACAGATACGCAGTATTTT.

The chain employs TRBV5-4 and TRBJ1-4; D gene uncertain. This CDR3 has 12 residues. Germline V gives CDR1 SGHNT, CDR2 YYREEE (reference sequence). V lost 4 bases, J lost 8 bases, and 9 bases lay in between. The chain's CDR3 is CASSRPGEKLFF. CDR3 nucleotide sequence: TGTGCCAGCAGCCGGCCGGGGGAAAAACTGTTTTTT.

The chain recombines TRBV28 with TRBJ2-7; possible D gene TRBD1, 7 bases. This CDR3 has 15 residues. V lost 2 bases to trimming and J lost 6 bases, with 17 bases between them. Germline V gives CDR1 MDHEN, CDR2 SYDVKM. The CDR3 spells CASSLTGAGRSEQYF. The CDR3 DNA is TGTGCCAGCAGTTTAACAGGGGCGGGGAGGAGCGAGCAGTACTTC.

This clone has only one observation. CDR3 nucleotides: TGTGCCAGCAGCTTAAGTCGGGGGTGGAATGAGCAGTTCTTC. Its protein is CASSLSRGWNEQFF. The chain recombines TRBV7-3 with TRBJ2-1; weak D call: TRBD2 (6 bases). V lost 1 base and J lost 7, with 11 bases in between. The germline V gene has CDR1 SGHTA and CDR2 FQGTGA. The CDR3 contains 14 residues.

About this clone itself: An end of the junction differs from the germline gene, which may be a read error. V and J are TRBV7-8 and TRBJ2-2; maybe TRBD2 (5 bases). Germline CDR1 and CDR2: SGHVS and FQNEAQ. This CDR3 region has 13 residues. CDR3 DNA: TGTGCCAGCAGCTTTTGGAACACCGGGGAGCCGTTTTTT. Amino acid sequence: CASSFWNTGEPFF.

Only one count was recorded for this clone. The V gene is TRBV19, the J gene TRBJ1-4; D is perhaps TRBD1 (5 bases). V shed 4 bases and J shed 8 bases, with 14 bases lying between them. The CDR3 is made up of 14 amino acids. Germline V lookup: CDR1 LNHDA, CDR2 SQIVND (reference sequence). CDR3 sequence reads: CASSKLGAGEKLFF. CDR3 nucleotides: TGTGCCAGTAGTAAACTAGGGGCGGGAGAAAAACTGTTTTTT.